These 22 T cell receptor beta chains were sequenced from one sample in a study of T cell clonotyping in hematopoietic cell transplantation (dated by TCRdb to the early 2020s). Interpreted using the paper, the time point label stands for: recipient sample about 28 days before transplant, after cytoreduction. Receptor amplification or capture employed the immunoSEQ multiplex PCR assay. The source is immuneACCESS, and TCRdb retained only in-frame sequences with V and J called. Part of the clones is not carried over; for the studies checked, unresolved V genes explain less than half of this, and the remainder is unexplained. The sample table holds some 13,000 clones, of which roughly 83% were seen once. More than 15% of the sample rests with the top ten. Sequencing used peripheral blood mononuclear cells, obtained before stem cell transplant. The source is a man aged 60 to 69 with acute myeloid leukemia. Some clones in this sample may be carry-over from other donors' samples.

The chain is built from TRBV7-2 and TRBJ1-5; 9 bases agree with TRBD1. Germline lookup yields CDR1 SGHTA and CDR2 FQGNSA. The J segment lost 7 bases and the V segment lost 4 bases, leaving 8 bases of the junction unmatched. The CDR3 sequence is 15 residues long. The CDR3 protein is CASSSRQGGWQPQHF. DNA for the CDR3: TGTGCCAGCAGCTCCCGACAGGGGGGTTGGCAGCCCCAGCATTTT.

As DNA, the CDR3 is TGTGCCAGCAGTTCGAAACTAGCGGGAGGCTACAATGAGCAGTTCTTC. Encoded protein: CASSSKLAGGYNEQFF. V gene TRBV6-6 combines with J gene TRBJ2-1; 12 bases map to TRBD2. CDR3 length equals 16 residues. Germline values: CDR1 MNHNY, CDR2 SVGAGI (reference sequence). The V segment lost 4 bases and the J segment 3 bases; nucleotides outside the gene matches: 4.

Notes on this clone: The sample carries other DNA sequences with the same CDR3. The rearrangement joins TRBV7-3 to TRBJ2-5; D is ambiguous. From germline, CDR1 is SGHTA and CDR2 FQGTGA. V dropped 2 bases and J dropped 4 bases, with 8 bases sitting between them. CDR3 length: 13 residues. CDR3 sequence reads: CASSLGLRETQYF. CDR3 nucleotide sequence: TGTGCCAGCAGCTTAGGGTTGCGAGAGACCCAGTACTTC.

The genes are TRBV5-4 and TRBJ1-5, with a weak D call TRBD1 (5 bases). Germline values: CDR1 SGHNT, CDR2 YYREEE (reference sequence). The CDR3 has 14 residues. V lost 3 bases and J lost 6, with 13 bases in between. The DNA for the CDR3 is TGTGCCAGCAGCTCGGGCGGGGCTGGTCAGCCCCAGCATTTT. Amino acids: CASSSGGAGQPQHF.

This chain connects TRBV9 to TRBJ2-3, with TRBD2 matching over 15 bases. CDR1 is SGDLS, CDR2 YYNGEE, per germline. CDR3 length: 18 residues. Trimming at V came to 0 bases and at J to 3 bases, leaving 5 bases not matched to a gene. CDR3 DNA sequence: TGTGCCAGCAGCGTAGGGACTAGCGGGGGGGTCGGGACAGATACGCAGTATTTT. It specifies CASSVGTSGGVGTDTQYF.

The V and J genes are TRBV29-1 and TRBJ2-7, with 11 nucleotides matching TRBD2. CDR1 is SQVTM, CDR2 ANQGSEA, per germline. The CDR3 runs 15 residues. Germline trimming cut 0 bases from V and 4 bases from J; bases unmatched to any gene: 5. CDR3 loop: CSVEDLTSGDYEQYF. The CDR3 DNA is TGCAGCGTTGAAGACCTGACTAGCGGGGATTACGAGCAGTACTTC.

Within the sample, this clone is medium-sized. V is TRBV7-8 and J is TRBJ2-1; D uncertain. CDR3 length equals 13 residues. The germline V gene encodes CDR1 SGHVS and CDR2 FQNEAQ. The V end was cut by 1 base, the J end by 3 bases, with 4 bases between. This CDR3 reads CASSLGDYNEQFF. The CDR3, as DNA: TGTGCCAGCAGCTTAGGGGACTACAATGAGCAGTTCTTC.

This clone has just a few counts. CDR3 sequence: CASSLQGSNSPLHF. CDR3 coding DNA: TGTGCCAGTAGTCTCCAGGGGTCAAATTCACCCCTCCACTTT. This chain joins TRBV19 and TRBJ1-6, with D perhaps TRBD1 (6 bases). V was cut by 5 bases and J by 7 bases, with 12 bases left in between. The length of the CDR3 is 14 residues. Germline lookup yields CDR1 LNHDA and CDR2 SQIVND (reference sequence).

The chain is built from TRBV5-8 and TRBJ1-4, with D unclear. The CDR3 contains 14 residues. Looked up from germline, CDR1 is SGHTS and CDR2 is YDEGEE. V lost 1 base, J lost 2 bases, and 6 bases lay in between. The CDR3 DNA sequence: TGTGCCAGCAGCTTGCGACTGACTAATGAAAAACTGTTTTTT. It yields the protein CASSLRLTNEKLFF.

The chain links TRBV29-1 to TRBJ2-5, with 8 positions matching TRBD1. J was trimmed by 6 bases and V by 3 bases; bases with no gene match: 9. The germline V gene has CDR1 SQVTM and CDR2 ANQGSEA. This CDR3 contains 14 residues. The CDR3 spells CSVDRSGGGKTQYF. For the CDR3, the DNA is TGCAGCGTTGATAGATCAGGGGGCGGGAAGACCCAGTACTTC.

This sequence joins TRBV5-1 and TRBJ2-1, with 8 positions matching TRBD1. CDR1 and CDR2 (germline): SGHRS, YFSETQ. This CDR3 region has 16 residues. V shed 3 bases, J shed 1 base, and the junction held 6 bases outside the gene matches. CDR3 region: CASSSQGVRSYNEQFF. The CDR3 coding sequence is TGCGCCAGCAGCTCACAGGGGGTTCGGTCCTACAATGAGCAGTTCTTC. The full variable domain, its missing parts supplied by reference TRBV5-1 and TRBJ2-1, is KAGVTQTPRYLIKTRGQQVTLSCSPISGHRSVSWYQQTPGQGLQFLFEYFSETQRNKGNFPGRFSGRQFSNSRSEMNVSTLELGDSALYLCASSSQGVRSYNEQFFGPGTRLTVL.

By share of the sample, this clone is medium-sized (0.01 to 0.1%). The chain combines TRBV5-6 with TRBJ2-3, with 8 bases fitting TRBD2. Germline trimming cut 5 bases from V and 6 bases from J; bases unmatched to any gene: 8. The germline gives CDR1 SGHDT, CDR2 YYEEEE. The CDR3 loop spans 14 amino acids. This chain's CDR3 is CASRSGLGGDTQYF. The CDR3 DNA follows: TGTGCCAGCAGGTCGGGACTAGGTGGTGATACGCAGTATTTT.

The chain combines TRBV4-1 with TRBJ2-1; the D gene is possibly TRBD1 (5 bases). The germline V gene has CDR1 MGHRA and CDR2 YSYEKL. The CDR3 consists of 18 residues. Trimming removed 0 bases from V and 0 bases from J, with 15 bases in between. The CDR3 DNA is TGCGCCAGCAGCCAAGATTCTTTTGGGGCTAGCTCCTACAATGAGCAGTTCTTC. It yields the protein CASSQDSFGASSYNEQFF.

This chain joins TRBV25-1 and TRBJ1-1; TRBD1 might be the D (5 bases). Trimming cost V 8 bases and J 4 bases, with 17 bases left between them. Looked up from germline, CDR1 is MGHDK and CDR2 is SYGVNS. The CDR3 spans 14 residues. Here the CDR3 reads CASSELPGGTEAFF. The CDR3 region has the DNA TGTGCCAGCTCTGAGTTGCCCGGGGGCACTGAAGCTTTCTTT.

The chain recombines TRBV4-3 with TRBJ2-2; 11 nucleotides align to TRBD2. The germline gives CDR1 LGHNA, CDR2 YSLEER. V gave up 0 bases and J gave up 6 bases; unmatched junction bases: 9. This CDR3 spans 18 amino acids. CDR3 bases: TGCGCCAGCAGCCAAGACCTACTAGCGGGGGCCGGATCCGGGGAGCTGTTTTTT. This encodes CASSQDLLAGAGSGELFF.

This chain joins TRBV27 and TRBJ1-1, with 7 bases aligning to TRBD1. CDR3 length: 14 residues. CDR1 MNHEY and CDR2 SMNVEV come from the germline V gene (reference sequence). Trimming removed 7 bases from V and 4 bases from J; junction bases left unmatched: 9. The CDR3 sequence: CASTDRTGSTEAFF. In DNA form, the CDR3 reads TGTGCCAGCACCGACCGGACAGGTAGCACTGAAGCTTTCTTT.

This clone was seen a single time. The gene calls are TRBV15 and TRBJ2-6; D call uncertain. CDR3 length: 15 residues. Germline lookup yields CDR1 LNHNV and CDR2 YYDKDF (reference sequence). Deletions cut 0 bases from V and 0 bases from J, with 3 bases between. In nucleotides, the CDR3 is TGTGCCACCAGCAGAGAACGCTCTGGGGCCAACGTCCTGACTTTC. Translated, it gives CATSRERSGANVLTF. Full variable domain (outside the CDR3, taken from reference TRBV15 and TRBJ2-6): DAMVIQNPRYQVTQFGKPVTLSCSQTLNHNVMYWYQQKSSQAPKLLFHYYDKDFNNEADTPDNFQSRRPNTSFCFLDIRSPGLGDTAMYLCATSRERSGANVLTFGAGSRLTVL.

The chain couples TRBV5-1 to TRBJ2-1; 9 bases are a match to TRBD2. Per germline, CDR1 SGHRS and CDR2 YFSETQ. The CDR3 runs to 16 residues. The J segment lost 3 bases and the V segment lost 0 bases, leaving 4 bases of the junction unmatched. This CDR3 is CASSLVPSGDYNEQFF. For the CDR3, the DNA is TGCGCCAGCAGCTTGGTACCTAGCGGGGACTACAATGAGCAGTTCTTC.

As DNA, the CDR3 is TGCGCCAGCAGCCGTACGGGACAGGGGGGACTTAACTATGGCTACACCTTC. This sequence encodes CASSRTGQGGLNYGYTF. The J gene is TRBJ1-2, the V gene TRBV4-1; 11 nucleotides align to TRBD1. The V gene end was trimmed by 4 bases and the J gene end by 1 base; junction bases not matched to a gene: 8. The CDR3 sequence is 17 residues long. Germline V gene sequence: CDR1 MGHRA, CDR2 YSYEKL.

V gene TRBV7-2 combines with J gene TRBJ1-4; D is unclear. The germline V gene encodes CDR1 SGHTA and CDR2 FQGNSA. The CDR3 is 13 residues long. V was shortened by 5 bases and J by 5 bases, with 9 bases between the two germline ends. DNA of the CDR3: TGTGCCAGCAGCGACCCCCCGAATGAAAAACTGTTTTTT. It translates to CASSDPPNEKLFF.

The chain joins TRBV9 to TRBJ1-6; no clear D gene. There are 18 residues in the CDR3. Trimming pared 7 bases from V and 0 bases from J, leaving 20 bases between. The germline V gene encodes CDR1 SGDLS and CDR2 YYNGEE. CDR3 sequence reads: CASSPQAGLSSYNSPLHF. Written as DNA, the CDR3 is TGTGCCAGCTCTCCTCAAGCGGGTCTGAGCTCCTATAATTCACCCCTCCACTTT.

This chain connects TRBV9 to TRBJ1-2; D unresolved. This CDR3 contains 15 residues. Per the germline V gene, CDR1 is SGDLS and CDR2 is YYNGEE. Deletions cut 4 bases from V and 1 base from J, with 14 bases between. CDR3: CASSLGGKGNYGYTF. The CDR3 DNA follows: TGTGCCAGCAGCTTGGGAGGCAAGGGTAACTATGGCTACACCTTC.